This T cell receptor (beta chain) was retrieved from a study of radiation and T cells in renal cell carcinoma. Study conclusions and caveats: Top tumor clonotypes rose in blood 2 weeks post-radiation, then contracted.

Sample time point: blood 2 weeks post-SBRT. Treatment defined: 15 Gy SBRT to primary tumor, nephrectomy 4 weeks later. Clear cell pathology was present in this patient's renal cell carcinoma. Only in-frame clones appear in the TCRdb table, and some are missing; sequencing was by immunoSEQ multiplex PCR. The sample has tens of thousands of clones, roughly 79% seen once. This CDR3 spans 15 amino acids. Germline-derived CDR1 and CDR2 are SGHDT and YYEEEE. V lost 2 bases to trimming and J lost 7 bases, with 16 bases between them. Concerning this clone itself: As yet, its antigen is unknown.

The receptor was derived from a man between 60 and 70 years old with renal cell carcinoma. The chain carries TRBV5-6 and TRBJ1-5, with a weak D call TRBD1 (5 bases). The sequences come from blood, collected from a patient whose treatment included radiotherapy and nephrectomy. The CDR3 nucleotides are TGTGCCAGCAGCTTCAATGCAGGGTTTTTACAGCCCCAGCATTTT. This codes for CASSFNAGFLQPQHF. Supplemented by reference TRBV5-6 and TRBJ1-5, the full variable domain reads DAGVTQSPTHLIKTRGQQVTLRCSPKSGHDTVSWYQQALGQGPQFIFQYYEEEERQRGNFPDRFSGHQFPNYSSELNVNALLLGDSALYLCASSFNAGFLQPQHFGDGTRLSIL.